This T cell receptor beta chain was identified during a study of cytomegalovirus exposure and HLA in healthy donors. Findings and caveats of the study: CMV serostatus was the only immune exposure information that was available.

V lost 6 bases, J lost 0 bases, and 18 bases lay in between. The CDR3 totals 17 residues. Germline V lookup: CDR1 SGHRS, CDR2 YFSETQ. Notes on this clone: The antigen is undetermined.

The PCR made use of 60 Vbeta and 13 Jbeta primers. Assay: immunoSEQ multiplex PCR; the TCRdb copy retains only in-frame clones and omits some. The sample carries roughly 80,000 clones, roughly four fifths recorded once. Sample: PBMCs. This chain joins TRBV5-1 and TRBJ1-4; D unresolved. The clonotype was recovered from a woman aged 45-65 years in good health and CMV-seropositive. The CDR3 here is CASKVNSGGPTNEKLFF. In DNA form, the CDR3 reads TGCGCCAGCAAGGTGAACAGTGGTGGGCCAACTAATGAAAAACTGTTTTTT.